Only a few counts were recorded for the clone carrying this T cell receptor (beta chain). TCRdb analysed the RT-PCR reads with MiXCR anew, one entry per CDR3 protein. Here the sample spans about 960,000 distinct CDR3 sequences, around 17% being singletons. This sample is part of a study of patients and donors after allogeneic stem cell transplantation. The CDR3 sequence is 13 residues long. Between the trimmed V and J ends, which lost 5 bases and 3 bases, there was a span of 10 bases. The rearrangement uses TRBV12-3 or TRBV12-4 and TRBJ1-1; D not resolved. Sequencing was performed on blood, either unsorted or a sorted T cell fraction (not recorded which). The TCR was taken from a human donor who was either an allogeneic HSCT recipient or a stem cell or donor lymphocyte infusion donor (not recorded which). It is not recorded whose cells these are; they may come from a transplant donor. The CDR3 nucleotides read TGTGCCAGCAGTAACCGGTGGGACACTGAAGCTTTCTTT. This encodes CASSNRWDTEAFF.